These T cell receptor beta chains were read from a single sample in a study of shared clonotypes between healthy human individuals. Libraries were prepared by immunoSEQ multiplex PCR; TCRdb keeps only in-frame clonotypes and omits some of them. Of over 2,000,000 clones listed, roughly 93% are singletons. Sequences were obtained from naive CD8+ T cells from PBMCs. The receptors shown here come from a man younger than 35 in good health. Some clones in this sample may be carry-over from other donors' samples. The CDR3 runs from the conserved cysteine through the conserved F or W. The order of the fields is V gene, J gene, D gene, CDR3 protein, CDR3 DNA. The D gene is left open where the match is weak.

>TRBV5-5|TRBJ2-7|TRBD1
CASSPGTGASEQYF
TGTGCCAGCAGTCCCGGGACAGGGGCCAGCGAGCAGTACTTC
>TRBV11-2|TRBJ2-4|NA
CASSLVGHPQYF
TGTGCCAGCAGCTTAGTAGGCCATCCTCAGTACTTC
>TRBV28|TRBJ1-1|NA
CASSLKGNTEAFF
TGTGCCAGCAGTTTAAAGGGGAACACTGAAGCTTTCTTT
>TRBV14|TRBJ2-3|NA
CASSPKLVPDTQYF
TGTGCCAGCAGCCCGAAACTAGTACCGGATACGCAGTATTTT
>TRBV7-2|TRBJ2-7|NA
CASSLANGALYEQYF
TGTGCCAGCAGCTTAGCAAATGGGGCTCTGTACGAGCAGTACTTC
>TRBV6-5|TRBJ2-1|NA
CASSPGTGNEQFF
TGTGCCAGCAGTCCCGGGACGGGCAATGAGCAGTTCTTC
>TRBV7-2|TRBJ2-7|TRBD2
CASSSGLAVGAYEQYF
TGTGCCAGCAGCTCCGGACTAGCGGTTGGAGCCTACGAGCAGTACTTC
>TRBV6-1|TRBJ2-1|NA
CASSEAETPKFF
TGTGCCAGCAGTGAGGCTGAGACCCCGAAGTTCTTC
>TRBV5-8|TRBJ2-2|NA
CASSPQGGELFF
TGTGCCAGCAGCCCGCAGGGGGGGGAGCTGTTTTTT
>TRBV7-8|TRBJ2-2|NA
CASSLFGYTGELFF
TGTGCCAGCAGCTTATTTGGATACACCGGGGAGCTGTTTTTT
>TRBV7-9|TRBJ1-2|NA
CASSLGISGYTF
TGTGCCAGCAGCTTGGGGATATCGGGCTACACCTTC
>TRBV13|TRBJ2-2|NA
CASSGRLERDTGELFF
TGTGCCAGCAGCGGGAGACTAGAAAGGGACACCGGGGAGCTGTTTTTT
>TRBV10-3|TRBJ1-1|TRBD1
CATRQGFEAFF
TGTGCCACCCGACAGGGTTTTGAAGCTTTCTTT
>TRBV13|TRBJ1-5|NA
CASSLGGGTGNQPQHF
TGTGCCAGCAGCTTAGGAGGAGGGACGGGCAATCAGCCCCAGCATTTT
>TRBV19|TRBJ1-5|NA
CASSLRGFNQPQHF
TGTGCCAGTAGCCTTCGGGGCTTCAATCAGCCCCAGCATTTT
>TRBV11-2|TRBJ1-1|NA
CASSWISTGHTEAFF
TGTGCCAGCAGCTGGATATCAACAGGGCACACTGAAGCTTTCTTT